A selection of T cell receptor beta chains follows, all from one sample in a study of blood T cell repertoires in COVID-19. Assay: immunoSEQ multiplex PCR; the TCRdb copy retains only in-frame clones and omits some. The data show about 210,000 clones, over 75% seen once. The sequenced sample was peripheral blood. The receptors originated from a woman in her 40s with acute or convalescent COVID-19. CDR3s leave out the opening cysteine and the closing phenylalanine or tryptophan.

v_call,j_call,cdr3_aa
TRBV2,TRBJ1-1,ASTLTANTEAF
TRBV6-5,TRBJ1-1,ASSFNRELNTEAF
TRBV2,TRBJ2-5,ASSIAKGIETQY
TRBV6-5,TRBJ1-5,ASSSGGRLVGQPQH
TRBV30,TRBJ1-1,AWSRRGNTEAF
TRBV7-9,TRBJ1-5,ASSLGQQNQPQH
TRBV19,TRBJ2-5,ASSIDQSTEPQETQY
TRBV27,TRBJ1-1,ASGGVLGVGTEAF
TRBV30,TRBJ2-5,AWSVVSSGGETQY
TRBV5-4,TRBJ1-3,ASRRGGEGNTIY
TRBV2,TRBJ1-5,ASSYQGMGQPQH
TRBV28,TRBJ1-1,ASSSPNTEAF
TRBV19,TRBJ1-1,ASSKLAGKGTEAF
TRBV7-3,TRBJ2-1,ASSFGQGTYNEQF
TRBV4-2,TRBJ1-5,ASSPTGPFGNQPQH
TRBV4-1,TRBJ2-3,ASSQRQGADTQY
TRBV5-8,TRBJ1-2,ASSLQASIYGYT
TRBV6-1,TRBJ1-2,ASSEFISGQGSGYT
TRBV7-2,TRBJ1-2,ASSFQTSNYGYT
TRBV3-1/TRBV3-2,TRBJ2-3,ASSHGGADTQY
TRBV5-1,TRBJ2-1,ASTADTGIYNEQF
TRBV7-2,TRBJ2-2,ASSFLGQGASGELF
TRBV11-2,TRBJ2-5,ASSLGQGGTQY
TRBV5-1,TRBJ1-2,ASSLAQGSYGYT
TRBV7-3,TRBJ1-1,ASSLTTGGTGEAF
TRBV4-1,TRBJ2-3,ASSQEPAGRSRDTQY
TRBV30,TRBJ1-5,AWSGTGFGNQPQH
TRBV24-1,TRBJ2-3,ATSDFIKSGGVTDTQY
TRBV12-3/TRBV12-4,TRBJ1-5,ASSWTDNQPQH
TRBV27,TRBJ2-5,ASSLSASGRQY
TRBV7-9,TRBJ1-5,ASSLQGSNQPQH
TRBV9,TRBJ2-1,ASSRYNEQF
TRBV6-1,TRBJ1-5,ASSEAWPNQPQH
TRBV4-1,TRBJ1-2,ASSQEGGYLASNYGYT
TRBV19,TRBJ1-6,ASRETGGNSRSPLH
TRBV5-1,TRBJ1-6,ASSLEVPGSYNSPLH
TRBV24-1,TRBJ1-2,ATSAGVSYGYT
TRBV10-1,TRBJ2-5,ASRGDSPETQY
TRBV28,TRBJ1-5,ASSAGHQQPQH
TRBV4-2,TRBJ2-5,ASSQWGEGAEVKTQY
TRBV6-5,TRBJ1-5,ASILDSLNQPQH
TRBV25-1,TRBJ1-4,ASSAMTGALNEKLF
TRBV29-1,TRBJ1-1,SVDRATEAF
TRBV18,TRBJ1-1,ASSPRLMGQSNTEAF
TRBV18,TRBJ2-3,ASSPRRDYTQY
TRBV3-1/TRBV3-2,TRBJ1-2,ASTGGIGYT
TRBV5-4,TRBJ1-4,ASSSDTGGTTNEKLF
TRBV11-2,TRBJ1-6,ASSLARVQNSPLH
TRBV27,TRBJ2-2,ASSYRFGLAGVAGELF
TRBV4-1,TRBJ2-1,ASSGAIKQGGQF
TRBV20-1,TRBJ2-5,SGGLEETQY
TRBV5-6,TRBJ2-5,ASSLVQYQETQY
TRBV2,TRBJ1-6,ASSEDGARRNSPLH
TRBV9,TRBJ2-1,ASSLGLAGGHEQF
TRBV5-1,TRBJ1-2,ASSLTGGNYGYT
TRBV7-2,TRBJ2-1,ASASGYYNEQF